These 20 T cell receptor beta chains came from one sample sequenced in a study of identical twins' blood T cells. TCRdb ran MiXCR on the 5' RACE reads and lists one entry per CDR3 protein. Of 300,000 to 400,000 distinct CDR3 sequences listed, over 25% are singletons. The sequenced sample was PBMCs. The origin of the receptors is a woman between 18 and 49 years old in good health.

In DNA, the CDR3 is TGCAGTGCTTATCGGCCGGGAGGACCCCCAGATACGCAGTATTTT. This encodes CSAYRPGGPPDTQYF. The V call is TRBV20-1, the J call TRBJ2-3, with 7 bases lining up with TRBD2. Germline lookup yields CDR1 DFQATT and CDR2 SNEGSKA (reference sequence). J gave up 4 bases and V 5 bases, and 12 bases lay outside the gene matches. The CDR3 extends over 15 amino acids.

This chain uses TRBV20-1 with TRBJ2-3, with TRBD2 matching 7 bases. Per the germline V gene, CDR1 is DFQATT and CDR2 is SNEGSKA (reference sequence). The V and J ends lost 6 bases and 3 bases, in that order; junction bases with no gene match: 3. The CDR3 is 12 residues long. The CDR3 spells CSAREGTDTQYF. CDR3 in DNA: TGCAGTGCGAGGGAGGGGACAGATACGCAGTATTTT.

The chain employs TRBV20-1 and TRBJ1-1; D gene uncertain. The germline gives CDR1 DFQATT, CDR2 SNEGSKA (reference sequence). V lost 6 bases, J lost 11 bases, and 22 bases lay in between. This CDR3 is built from 13 residues. CDR3 bases: TGCAGTGCAACCACCAGCGGGGATGGGTCGGCTTTCTTT. As protein: CSATTSGDGSAFF.

This clonotype was counted ten times or more. The rearrangement joins TRBV20-1 to TRBJ2-1, with TRBD2 identical over 10 bases. Trimming cost V 6 bases and J 5 bases; bases outside gene matches: 7. This CDR3 spans 14 amino acids. Per the germline V gene, CDR1 is DFQATT and CDR2 is SNEGSKA (reference sequence). Written as DNA, the CDR3 is TGCAGTGCGCTAGCGGGAGATTTAAACAATGAGCAGTTCTTC. Protein product: CSALAGDLNNEQFF.

V and J are TRBV5-1 and TRBJ2-3; tentatively, D is TRBD2 (6 bases). The CDR3 extends over 14 amino acids. V was trimmed by 4 bases and J by 8 bases, leaving 17 bases between them. The germline V gene encodes CDR1 SGHRS and CDR2 YFSETQ. The CDR3 loop reads CASSRDFAPGTQYF. The CDR3 bases are TGCGCCAGCAGCCGGGACTTTGCCCCGGGTACGCAGTATTTT.

Of note for this clonotype: This could be a read error, since a much larger clone is one nucleotide away. This sequence joins TRBV29-1 and TRBJ2-3; D gene unclear. The CDR3 is 16 amino acids. Trimming stripped 0 bases from V and 2 bases from J, with 15 bases between. Germline CDR1 is SQVTM and CDR2 is ANQGSEA. CDR3 in DNA: TGCAGCGTTGAAGATCAGGCGTTAATTAACACAGATACGCAGTATTTT. It translates to CSVEDQALINTDTQYF.

The gene calls are TRBV20-1 and TRBJ2-2, with TRBD1 matching 7 bases. The CDR3 is 16 amino acids. V gave up 6 bases and J gave up 3 bases; unmatched junction bases: 13. Germline values: CDR1 DFQATT, CDR2 SNEGSKA (reference sequence). DNA for the CDR3: TGCAGTGCCCCTAACCTAGGGGGCGGAGACACCGGGGAGCTGTTTTTT. Amino acid sequence: CSAPNLGGGDTGELFF.

On this clonotype: A junction end diverges from the germline sequence, so it may reflect a read error. The chain recombines TRBV5-1 with TRBJ1-6; D is undetermined. CDR3 length: 14 residues. CDR1 and CDR2 from the germline V gene are SGHRS and YFSETQ. CDR3: CASSGRAGNSSLHF. In nucleotides, the CDR3 is TGCGCCAGCAGCGGCAGAGCGGGGAATTCATCCCTCCACTTT.

This sequence joins TRBV14 and TRBJ2-3; the D is unclear. Per germline, CDR1 SGHDN and CDR2 FVKESK. The CDR3 has 13 residues. Trimming stripped 4 bases from V and 5 bases from J, with 10 bases between. The CDR3 spells CASSPKVVDTQYF. CDR3 nucleotides: TGTGCCAGCAGCCCCAAAGTGGTAGATACGCAGTATTTT.

The CDR3 here is CASSLVGSKNTEAFF. The CDR3 nucleotides are TGCGCCAGCAGCTTGGTTGGCAGTAAGAACACTGAAGCTTTCTTT. The chain uses TRBV5-1 and TRBJ1-1; unclear D gene. CDR3 length: 15 amino acids. CDR1 and CDR2 (germline): SGHRS, YFSETQ. V lost 0 bases and J lost 1, with 10 bases in between.

The chain combines TRBV15 with TRBJ2-3; D could derive from TRBD1 or TRBD2 (5 bases each). CDR1 is LNHNV and CDR2 is YYDKDF in the germline V gene (reference sequence). There are 15 residues in the CDR3. V gave up 3 bases and J gave up 0 bases, with 10 bases separating them. The CDR3 loop is CATSRGDDSTDTQYF. The CDR3 DNA is TGTGCCACCAGCAGGGGGGACGATAGCACAGATACGCAGTATTTT. The full variable domain, in which reference TRBV15 and TRBJ2-3 provide the parts outside the CDR3, is DAMVIQNPRYQVTQFGKPVTLSCSQTLNHNVMYWYQQKSSQAPKLLFHYYDKDFNNEADTPDNFQSRRPNTSFCFLDIRSPGLGDTAMYLCATSRGDDSTDTQYFGPGTRLTVL.

As regards this clonotype: The junction shows a germline mismatch at one end, possibly a read error. The gene calls are TRBV11-2 and TRBJ2-1; 11 nucleotides align to TRBD2. The CDR3 consists of 17 residues. Germline V lookup: CDR1 SGHAT, CDR2 FQNNGV. The CDR3 region has the DNA TGTGCCAGCAGCTTTCGAAGACTAGCGGGATGGGGCAATGAACAGTTCTTC. Amino acids: CASSFRRLAGWGNEQFF.

The chain is built from TRBV20-1 and TRBJ1-1, with D possibly TRBD1 on 5 matching bases. The CDR3 totals 13 residues. Trimming left V 3 bases short and J 2 bases short, with 10 bases between. CDR1 and CDR2 from the germline V gene are DFQATT and SNEGSKA (reference sequence). CDR3 DNA: TGCAGTGCTAGCATAGGGGCAAACACTGAAGCTTTCTTT. Translated, it gives CSASIGANTEAFF.

The rearrangement joins TRBV28 to TRBJ1-2; possible D gene TRBD1, 5 bases. The V end lost 6 bases, the J end lost 8 bases, and 13 bases lay between the germline ends. CDR3 length: 12 residues. Germline CDR1 and CDR2: MDHEN and SYDVKM. The CDR3 DNA follows: TGTGCCAGCAGACCTATCGGGACCGGCTACACCTTC. Amino acid sequence: CASRPIGTGYTF.

DNA for the CDR3: TGTGCCAGCAGTCCGATCGGCGCCCCAAGGTACTTC. Protein product: CASSPIGAPRYF. The J gene is TRBJ2-7, the V gene TRBV12-3 or TRBV12-4, with D uncertain. The CDR3 has 12 amino acids. V was trimmed by 5 bases and J by 12 bases, leaving 17 bases between them.

The sample holds a few counts of this clonotype. The genes are TRBV6-1 and TRBJ1-2, with 9 bases aligning to TRBD1. V lost 5 bases to trimming and J lost 9 bases; unmatched junction nucleotides: 13. The CDR3 has 15 residues. The germline V gene encodes CDR1 MNHNS and CDR2 SASEGT. The CDR3 coding sequence is TGTGCCAGCAGTTACTTCGACAGGGGGACATTCAGCTACACCTTC. The encoded protein is CASSYFDRGTFSYTF.

The table lists this clonotype with a few counts. The J gene is TRBJ2-2, the V gene TRBV2, with D unclear. There are 15 residues in the CDR3. CDR1 is SNHLY, CDR2 FYNNEI, per germline. V lost 6 bases and J lost 6, with 17 bases in between. The CDR3 loop is CASRGAIGASGELFF. CDR3 DNA: TGTGCCAGCAGGGGTGCGATCGGAGCGTCCGGGGAGCTGTTTTTT.

This clonotype was seen repeatedly, ten times or more. The chain couples TRBV28 to TRBJ1-1; D gene uncertain. The CDR3 runs to 14 residues. Trimming shortened V by 1 base and J by 7 bases, and 13 bases separated the two germline ends. Germline CDR1 MDHEN, CDR2 SYDVKM. This CDR3 reads CASSLLLGRFEAFF. The CDR3 nucleotides are TGTGCCAGCAGTTTATTGCTTGGGCGCTTTGAAGCTTTCTTT.

The chain combines TRBV29-1 with TRBJ2-5; 7 nucleotides agree with TRBD1. This CDR3 region has 12 residues. Germline loops: CDR1 SQVTM, CDR2 ANQGSEA. Trimming cost V 6 bases and J 2 bases; bases outside gene matches: 3. The CDR3 DNA reads TGCAGCGTCAAGACAGGGCAAGAGACCCAGTACTTC. Protein: CSVKTGQETQYF.

This chain links TRBV11-2 with TRBJ2-1, with unresolved D. CDR1 SGHAT and CDR2 FQNNGV come from the germline V gene. CDR3 length equals 15 residues. The V and J ends lost 3 bases and 0 bases respectively, with 9 bases between them. The CDR3 DNA reads as TGTGCCAGCAGCTTGCAGATGAGCTCCTACAATGAGCAGTTCTTC. Its protein product is CASSLQMSSYNEQFF.